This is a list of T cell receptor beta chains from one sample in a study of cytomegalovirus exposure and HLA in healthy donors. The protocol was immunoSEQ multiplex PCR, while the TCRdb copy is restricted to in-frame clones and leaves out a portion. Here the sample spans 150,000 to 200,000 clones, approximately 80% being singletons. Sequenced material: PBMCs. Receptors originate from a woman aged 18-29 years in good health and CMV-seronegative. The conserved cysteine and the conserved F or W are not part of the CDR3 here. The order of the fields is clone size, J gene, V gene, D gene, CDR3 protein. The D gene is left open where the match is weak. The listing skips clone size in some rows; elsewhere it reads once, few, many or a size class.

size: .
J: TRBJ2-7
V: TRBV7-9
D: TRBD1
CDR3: ASSRTGDAYEQY

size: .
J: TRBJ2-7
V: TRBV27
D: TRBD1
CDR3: ASSPRQGVYEQY

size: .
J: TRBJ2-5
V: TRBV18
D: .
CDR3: ASSPAETQY

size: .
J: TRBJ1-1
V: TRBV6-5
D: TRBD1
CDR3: ASSSRTGLNTEAF

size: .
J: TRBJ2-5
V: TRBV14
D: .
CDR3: ASSPFWGSGRLKTQY

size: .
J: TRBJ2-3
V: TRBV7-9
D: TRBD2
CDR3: ASSLSLAGATDTQY

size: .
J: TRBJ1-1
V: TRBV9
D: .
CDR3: ASSARREGTEAF

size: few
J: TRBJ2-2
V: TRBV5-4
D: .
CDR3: ASSSLTGELF

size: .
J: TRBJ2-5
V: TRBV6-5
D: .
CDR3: ASSYSVQGWETQY

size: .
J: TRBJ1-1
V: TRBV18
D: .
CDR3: ASSPPDSYTEAF

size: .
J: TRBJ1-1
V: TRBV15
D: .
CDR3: ATSRQMNTEAF

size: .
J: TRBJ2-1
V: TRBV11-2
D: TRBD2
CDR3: ASSSVGGAVEQF

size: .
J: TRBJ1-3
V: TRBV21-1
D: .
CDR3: ASSILWEGPICSGNTIY

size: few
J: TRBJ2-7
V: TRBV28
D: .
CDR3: ASSLEGRGVHEQY

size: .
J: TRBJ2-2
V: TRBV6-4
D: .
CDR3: ASSAEPGDTGELF

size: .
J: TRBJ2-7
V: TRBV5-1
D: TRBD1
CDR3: ASRETQATGSEQY

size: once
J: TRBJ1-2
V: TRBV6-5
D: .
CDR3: ASSPFGSNYGYT

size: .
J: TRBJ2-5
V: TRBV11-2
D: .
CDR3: AISGGVQETQY

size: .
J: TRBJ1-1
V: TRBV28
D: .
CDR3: ASSLSGGEGTEAF

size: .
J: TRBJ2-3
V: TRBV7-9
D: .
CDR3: ASSLGAPGTDTQY

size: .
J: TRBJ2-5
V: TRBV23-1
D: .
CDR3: ASSQRVGETQY

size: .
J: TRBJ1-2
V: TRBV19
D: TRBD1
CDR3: ASSPTGGFSGYT

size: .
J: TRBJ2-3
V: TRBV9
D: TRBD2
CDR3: ASSVSSGSTDTQY

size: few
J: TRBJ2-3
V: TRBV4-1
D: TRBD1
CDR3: ASSPATRGHLTDTQY

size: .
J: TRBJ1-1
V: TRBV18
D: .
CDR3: ASSPQGMNTEAF

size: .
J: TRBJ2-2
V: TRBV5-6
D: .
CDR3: ASSLDWRYTGELF

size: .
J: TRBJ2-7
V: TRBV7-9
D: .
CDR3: ASSRAVTLGYEQY

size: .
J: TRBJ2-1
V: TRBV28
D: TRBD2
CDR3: ASSLPGGHNEQF

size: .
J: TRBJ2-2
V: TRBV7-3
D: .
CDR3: ASSLFATANTGELF

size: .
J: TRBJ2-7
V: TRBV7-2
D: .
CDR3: ASSAGFFSWEQY

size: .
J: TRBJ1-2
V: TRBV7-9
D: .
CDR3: ASSLVPGVG

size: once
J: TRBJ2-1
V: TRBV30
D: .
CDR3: AWTGYHNEQF

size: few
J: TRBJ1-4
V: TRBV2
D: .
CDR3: ATIRRGGREKLF

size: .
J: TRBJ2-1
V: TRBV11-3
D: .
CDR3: ASSLTGFSNEQF

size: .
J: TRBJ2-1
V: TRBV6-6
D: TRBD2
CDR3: ASRQGLGTSLF

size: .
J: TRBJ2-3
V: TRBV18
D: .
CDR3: ASSPRGRGTDTQY

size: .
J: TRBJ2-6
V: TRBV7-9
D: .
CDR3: ASSPGGEGSGANVLT

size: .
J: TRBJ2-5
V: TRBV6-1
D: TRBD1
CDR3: ASRESGTGQETQY

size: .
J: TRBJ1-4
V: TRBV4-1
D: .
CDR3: ASSDKPLAKHRTNEKLF

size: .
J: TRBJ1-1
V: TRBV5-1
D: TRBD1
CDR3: ASSITTGVGNTEAF